The rows below give T cell receptor beta chains drawn from one sample of a study of vaccination and CD4 T cells after COVID-19. TCRdb reprocessed the PCR reads via MiXCR and lists one record per CDR3 protein. Of 15,000 or so distinct CDR3 sequences detected, 70% to 80% appear once; the ten largest clones hold 20% to 25%. These receptors have no known antigen. The sequencing sample was made of CD4+ T cells from blood, cultured in vitro. Receptors originate from a human donor who had recovered from COVID-19. CDR3s include the opening cysteine and the closing phenylalanine or tryptophan. The order of the fields is CDR3 DNA, CDR3 protein, clone size, V gene, D gene, J gene. D genes are given only for firm matches. Clone size is shown for a subset of rows, as once, few, many or a class of expanded clone.

DNA: TGTGCCACCAGCCGGCCTCGGGGGCCCCAGCATTTT; CDR3: CATSRPRGPQHF; size: few; V: TRBV15; D: NA; J: TRBJ1-5
DNA: TGTGCCAGCACCGGGCGGATCACCTATGGCTACACCTTC; CDR3: CASTGRITYGYTF; size: NA; V: TRBV6-1; D: NA; J: TRBJ1-2
DNA: TGCGCCAGCAGCCAAGAGCGGGGGACTACCTACGAGCAGTACTTC; CDR3: CASSQERGTTYEQYF; size: NA; V: TRBV4-3; D: TRBD2; J: TRBJ2-7
DNA: TGCAGTGCCCCGGGAAACAGGGGCACAGATACGCAGTATTTT; CDR3: CSAPGNRGTDTQYF; size: NA; V: TRBV20-1; D: NA; J: TRBJ2-3
DNA: TGTGCCAGCAGTCTCGAGAGGCAGCCCCAGCATTTT; CDR3: CASSLERQPQHF; size: NA; V: TRBV6-2/TRBV6-3; D: NA; J: TRBJ1-5
DNA: TGTGCCAGCAGTGAAGCTGGGCGGGGCACAGATACGCAGTATTTT; CDR3: CASSEAGRGTDTQYF; size: NA; V: TRBV6-1; D: NA; J: TRBJ2-3
DNA: TGCAGTGCTAGGGAGGGACTCACCTCCTACGAGCAGTACTTC; CDR3: CSAREGLTSYEQYF; size: NA; V: TRBV20-1; D: NA; J: TRBJ2-7
DNA: TGCAGTGCTAGTCCGGGGGTAGCGGGGATCTACGAGCAGTACTTC; CDR3: CSASPGVAGIYEQYF; size: NA; V: TRBV20-1; D: TRBD2; J: TRBJ2-7
DNA: TGTGCCAGCAGTGGCCCACGGGGCGGGAGATCGGTTAATGAGCAGTTCTTC; CDR3: CASSGPRGGRSVNEQFF; size: NA; V: TRBV6-4; D: TRBD2; J: TRBJ2-1
DNA: TGTGCTAGCAGCTTTCATTGGACAGGGGGAGATACCGGGGAGCTGTTTTTT; CDR3: CASSFHWTGGDTGELFF; size: NA; V: TRBV7-7; D: TRBD1; J: TRBJ2-2
DNA: TGTGCCAGCAGCTTCAATACAGGCAATCAGCCCCAGCATTTT; CDR3: CASSFNTGNQPQHF; size: large; V: TRBV7-2; D: NA; J: TRBJ1-5
DNA: TGCAGCGTTGAGGATTACTATGGCTACACCTTC; CDR3: CSVEDYYGYTF; size: NA; V: TRBV29-1; D: NA; J: TRBJ1-2
DNA: TGCAGTGCCGCCGGGATCAATGGTTATAATTCACCCCTCCACTTT; CDR3: CSAAGINGYNSPLHF; size: NA; V: TRBV20-1; D: NA; J: TRBJ1-6
DNA: TGTGCCAGCAGTCGCCCCCCTCGGCAGGGGGAAGGAGGCTACACCTTC; CDR3: CASSRPPRQGEGGYTF; size: NA; V: TRBV6-2/TRBV6-3; D: TRBD1; J: TRBJ1-2
DNA: TGCAGCGTTGATCTTTCGGGGACAGCCACTGAAGCTTTCTTT; CDR3: CSVDLSGTATEAFF; size: NA; V: TRBV29-1; D: TRBD1; J: TRBJ1-1
DNA: TGTGCCAGCAGACCCCACCAAGGACCAACCCGGTCACCCCTCCACTTT; CDR3: CASRPHQGPTRSPLHF; size: NA; V: TRBV28; D: NA; J: TRBJ1-6
DNA: TGTGCCAGCAGTTACTACCGGGTAAGGGAAGAGCATCAGCCCCAGCATTTT; CDR3: CASSYYRVREEHQPQHF; size: NA; V: TRBV6-2/TRBV6-3; D: NA; J: TRBJ1-5
DNA: TGTGCCAGCAGTTTTATCCCCAGGGCGGGAGGAACTAATGAGCAGTTCTTC; CDR3: CASSFIPRAGGTNEQFF; size: once; V: TRBV27; D: TRBD2; J: TRBJ2-1
DNA: TGTGCCAGTACGGCTGGGCAGATACTTAGCAATCAGCCCCAGCATTTT; CDR3: CASTAGQILSNQPQHF; size: NA; V: TRBV19; D: NA; J: TRBJ1-5
DNA: TGTGCCAGCAGCTTAACTGGGAATCAGCCCCAGCATTTT; CDR3: CASSLTGNQPQHF; size: NA; V: TRBV7-9; D: NA; J: TRBJ1-5
DNA: TGTGCCAGCAGCTTTCACGGTTTGAATTCACCCCTCCACTTT; CDR3: CASSFHGLNSPLHF; size: NA; V: TRBV5-4; D: NA; J: TRBJ1-6
DNA: TGTGCCAGCAGCTTAGGGGGGTCGGAGACCCAGTACTTC; CDR3: CASSLGGSETQYF; size: NA; V: TRBV7-6; D: NA; J: TRBJ2-5
DNA: TGTGCCAGCTCACCACCGAGCCAGCCAGCCTACGAGCAGTACTTC; CDR3: CASSPPSQPAYEQYF; size: NA; V: TRBV18; D: NA; J: TRBJ2-7
DNA: TGTGCCAGCAGCTTACACAGCACCTCATATGGCTACACCTTC; CDR3: CASSLHSTSYGYTF; size: few; V: TRBV7-2; D: NA; J: TRBJ1-2
DNA: TGTGCCTCTGACGGGAACAATGAGCAGTTCTTC; CDR3: CASDGNNEQFF; size: NA; V: TRBV24-1; D: NA; J: TRBJ2-1
DNA: TGTGCCAGCAGTTTCCCGCAGGGCGATCAGCCCCAGCATTTT; CDR3: CASSFPQGDQPQHF; size: NA; V: TRBV12-3/TRBV12-4; D: NA; J: TRBJ1-5
DNA: TGTGCCAGCAGCTTACGCGGGGCCCCCTACGAGCAGTACTTC; CDR3: CASSLRGAPYEQYF; size: once; V: TRBV5-6; D: NA; J: TRBJ2-7
DNA: TGTGCCAGCAGTGAACCGGCAAACACCATATATTTT; CDR3: CASSEPANTIYF; size: NA; V: TRBV6-1; D: NA; J: TRBJ1-3
DNA: TGTGCCAGCAGCCCCGTCAGCCCCCATCAGCCCCAGCATTTT; CDR3: CASSPVSPHQPQHF; size: NA; V: TRBV11-2; D: NA; J: TRBJ1-5
DNA: TGTGCCAGCAGGGACGACAGGGGAAACATTCAGTACTTC; CDR3: CASRDDRGNIQYF; size: NA; V: TRBV6-1; D: TRBD1; J: TRBJ2-4
DNA: TGTGCCAGCAGCTTAAGAGGGGGCGATGGCTACACCTTC; CDR3: CASSLRGGDGYTF; size: NA; V: TRBV7-9; D: TRBD1; J: TRBJ1-2
DNA: TGTGCCAGCAAGCGGGACGGCAATCAGCCCCAGCATTTT; CDR3: CASKRDGNQPQHF; size: NA; V: TRBV6-1; D: NA; J: TRBJ1-5
DNA: TGTGCCAGCAGCCCCTGGACAGGGACAGATACGCAGTATTTT; CDR3: CASSPWTGTDTQYF; size: NA; V: TRBV7-3; D: TRBD1; J: TRBJ2-3
DNA: TGCAGTGCTAGAGATTATAGAAGCAATCAGCCCCAGCATTTT; CDR3: CSARDYRSNQPQHF; size: NA; V: TRBV20-1; D: NA; J: TRBJ1-5
DNA: TGTGCCACCAGCCCTACTAGCGGTTCCTACGAGCAGTACTTC; CDR3: CATSPTSGSYEQYF; size: NA; V: TRBV15; D: TRBD2; J: TRBJ2-7
DNA: TGTGCCAGCATGGGGGAAAACACTGAAGCTTTCTTT; CDR3: CASMGENTEAFF; size: NA; V: TRBV12-3/TRBV12-4; D: NA; J: TRBJ1-1
DNA: TGTGCCAGTGGCGCCGCTCCAGGGAGGACTGAAGCTTTCTTT; CDR3: CASGAAPGRTEAFF; size: few; V: TRBV19; D: NA; J: TRBJ1-1